Sequencing of this T cell receptor beta chain was carried out in a study of identical twins (dated by TCRdb to 2016 to 2017). As for the study more broadly: TCR alpha and beta repertoires from monozygotic twins, unrelated adults of various ages and cord blood were deep-sequenced to test whether fetal clonotypes persist. Replicate twin experiments were performed at different times using different library preparation protocols to rule out contamination. The investigation overall reported the following: Zero-insertion analyses could be partly confounded by invariant T cells such as MAIT and iNKT, though diverse VJ usage argued against such confounding for most clonotypes. Conclusions relied on cross-sectional statistical analysis, since the same donors could not be followed over many years. Abundant cord blood beta clonotypes carried fewer insertions; young adult naive repertoires showed a weaker similar trend, while memory repertoires showed none. Compared with coincidental sharing between unrelated individuals, out-of-frame TCR alpha sequences shared between twins showed an excess of sequences with low generation probability. In beta out-of-frame sequences, excess twin sharing was weaker, because having fewer shared sequences lowered the signal-to-noise ratio. Out-of-frame TCR alpha sharing in monozygotic twins was systematically underestimated by recombination models, whereas sharing between unrelated individuals was in agreement with the recombination models.

Receptors were amplified or captured by 5' RACE. The sample was run on an Illumina HiSeq 2000. A universal primer binding site was introduced by template switching, and a unique molecular identifier was present in the final cDNA, enabling accurate counting of TCR cDNA molecules. Specific primers in the conserved constant-segment region were used to synthesize first-strand cDNA for TCR alpha and beta chains. To control for contamination, every cDNA library carried two barcodes: a SMART-Mk sample barcode plus Illumina barcodes. TruSeq adapter sequences along with Illumina sample barcodes were introduced in two successive PCR steps. The Illumina HiSeq platform was used with custom primers to sequence TCR alpha and beta cDNA libraries. The original pipeline was this. MiGEC processed the raw reads to extract unique molecular identifiers, while MiXCR was used to determine the CDR3 positions. Recombination models were inferred per individual with the repgenHMM and IGoR tools using an EM algorithm. Shared clonotype analysis was performed with the tcR package in R, normalizing sharing by the product of cloneset sizes. To study raw recombination free of thymic and clonal selection effects, out-of-frame nonproductive sequences were analyzed. TCRdb itself trimmed the public reads at Q25 with fastp, ran MiXCR and retained productive beta chains. Merged by CDR3 protein, the rows form single entries marked with the most common genes and DNA. None of the V and J calls come from the authors' own analysis; TCRdb made them. This sample is represented by 1.5 million or so distinct CDR3 sequences; around 29% of them were singletons. Over 0.25% of the sample is taken by the ten largest.

All donors were healthy Caucasians. After removal of 8 bases from V and 0 bases from J, the junction retains 4 bases not matched to a gene. From cysteine to phenylalanine, the CDR3 is 14 amino acids long. CDR3 DNA is the only sequence kept; it has 42 bases, read in frame from the first base. The germline V gene (reference sequence) gives CDR1 as LNHDA and CDR2 as SQIVND. Regarding this clonotype: Its antigen is still unknown. No much larger clone is present one base from it, and per-base qualities are unavailable.

Material: cord blood. The chain is assembled from TRBV19 and TRBJ2-7, with 10 bases in between that match TRBD1. This receptor was identified in a newborn girl in good health. The CDR3 region reads CASARQGASYEQYF. The nucleotide sequence reads as follows: TGTGCCAGTGCCAGACAGGGGGCCTCCTACGAGCAGTACTTC. Full variable domain (CDR3 extended with the reference TRBV19 and TRBJ2-7 proteins): DGGITQSPKYLFRKEGQNVTLSCEQNLNHDAMYWYRQDPGQGLRLIYYSQIVNDFQKGDIAEGYSVSREKKESFPLTVTSAQKNPTAFYLCASARQGASYEQYFGPGTRLTVT.